The 20 T cell receptor beta chains reported below all come from one sample, sequenced in a study of CD8+ T cells in alopecia areata (dated by TCRdb to 2016 to 2018). The receptor library was made with the immunoSEQ multiplex PCR assay. RNA was extracted from all samples and reverse transcribed into cDNA as template for TCR sequencing. Drawn from immuneACCESS, this table holds only the in-frame rearrangements with V and J called that TCRdb kept. Clones are partly lost; checked studies trace under half to an unresolved V gene and leave the rest unexplained. This sample lists 140,000 to 150,000 clones; roughly 50% were detected once. 6.5% to 7.5% of the sample rests with the top ten. Source material: CD4+ T cells sorted from blood. All receptors derive from a human donor with alopecia areata.

This clone turned up a few times. The chain carries TRBV6-1 and TRBJ1-1; D remains unclear. V was shortened by 1 base and J by 5 bases, with 11 bases between the two germline ends. Germline V lookup: CDR1 MNHNS, CDR2 SASEGT. The CDR3 contains 14 residues. DNA of the CDR3: TGTGCCAGCAGTGAAGTATTCTTAAGAACTGAAGCTTTCTTT. This encodes CASSEVFLRTEAFF.

In this sample, this clone turned up a few times. The chain combines TRBV7-9 with TRBJ1-1, with no clear D. The CDR3 length is 15 residues. Germline-derived CDR1 and CDR2 are SEHNR and FQNEAQ (reference sequence). V was shortened by 2 bases and J by 3 bases, with 13 bases between the two germline ends. CDR3 region: CASSLRSGGYTEAFF. The CDR3 nucleotides are TGTGCCAGCAGCTTAAGATCTGGTGGTTACACTGAAGCTTTCTTT.

V and J are TRBV15 and TRBJ2-5; TRBD2 agrees at 10 bases. The CDR3 is 15 residues long. J lost 6 bases, V lost 3 bases, and 7 bases had no gene match. Germline loops: CDR1 LNHNV, CDR2 YYDKDF (reference sequence). The CDR3 is CATSREAGGLQTQYF. DNA for the CDR3: TGTGCCACCAGCAGGGAAGCGGGAGGGTTACAGACCCAGTACTTC.

The rearrangement joins TRBV7-3 to TRBJ2-1, with D uncertain. Trimming took off 3 bases at V and 5 bases at J, with 8 bases between the two ends. CDR3 size: 13 residues. Germline lookup yields CDR1 SGHTA and CDR2 FQGTGA. In DNA form, the CDR3 reads TGTGCCAGCAGCTTGGACCAAAACAATGAGCAGTTCTTC. Translated: CASSLDQNNEQFF.

The chain links TRBV27 to TRBJ1-1; D not resolved. Germline loops: CDR1 MNHEY, CDR2 SMNVEV (reference sequence). This CDR3 contains 15 residues. Trimming shortened V by 8 bases and J by 0 bases, and 16 bases separated the two germline ends. The CDR3 DNA is TGTGCCAGCCGTGCTCAACGCCTAATGAACACTGAAGCTTTCTTT. It yields the protein CASRAQRLMNTEAFF.

This clone was counted only a few times. V gene TRBV7-9 combines with J gene TRBJ2-7; D is perhaps TRBD1 or TRBD2 (5 bases each). The CDR3 length is 16 residues. Germline CDR1 reads SEHNR; CDR2 reads FQNEAQ (reference sequence). V was trimmed by 0 bases and J by 7 bases, leaving 19 bases between them. This CDR3 reads CASSLAHWGSPWEQYF. The CDR3 DNA reads TGTGCCAGCAGCTTAGCCCATTGGGGGAGTCCCTGGGAGCAGTACTTC.

A remark on this clone: Other DNA sequences in this sample translate to the same CDR3. V gene TRBV5-4 combines with J gene TRBJ2-3, with TRBD2 matching over 11 bases. CDR1 SGHNT and CDR2 YYREEE come from the germline V gene (reference sequence). The length of the CDR3 is 15 residues. Germline trimming cut 1 base from V and 3 bases from J; bases unmatched to any gene: 1. The CDR3 sequence: CASSLTSGRTDTQYF. CDR3 DNA sequence: TGTGCCAGCAGCTTGACTAGCGGGAGAACAGATACGCAGTATTTT.

There are a few counts of this clone. J is TRBJ2-2 and V is TRBV30, with 10 bases lining up with TRBD1. V shed 4 bases, J shed 5 bases, and the junction held 10 bases outside the gene matches. From germline, CDR1 is GTSNPN and CDR2 SVGIG (reference sequence). This CDR3 comprises 16 residues. As DNA, the CDR3 is TGTGCCTGGACAGGGGGACAGGGGACGAGGACCGGGGAGCTGTTTTTT. Translated: CAWTGGQGTRTGELFF. The full variable domain, completed using reference TRBV30 and TRBJ2-2, is SQTIHQWPATLVQPVGSPLSLECTVEGTSNPNLYWYRQAAGRGLQLLFYSVGIGQISSEVPQNLSASRPQDRQFILSSKKLLLSDSGFYLCAWTGGQGTRTGELFFGEGSRLTVL.

This clone was detected a few times. The chain combines TRBV19 with TRBJ2-2; maybe TRBD1 (6 bases). V was shortened by 6 bases and J by 0 bases, with 11 bases between the two germline ends. CDR3 length equals 15 residues. Germline lookup yields CDR1 LNHDA and CDR2 SQIVND (reference sequence). This CDR3 reads CASSKQGTNTGELFF. The CDR3 DNA is TGTGCCAGTAGCAAACAGGGTACGAACACCGGGGAGCTGTTTTTT.

On this clone: The same CDR3 is also encoded by other DNA sequences in this sample. J is TRBJ1-1 and V is TRBV7-3; D is uncertain. Germline V CDR1 and CDR2: SGHTA, FQGTGA. The CDR3 sequence is 14 residues long. The V end was cut by 0 bases, the J end by 1 base, with 6 bases between. The CDR3 nucleotides are TGTGCCAGCAGCTTAACTGGAGGGAACACTGAAGCTTTCTTT. Amino acids: CASSLTGGNTEAFF.

V gene TRBV7-2 combines with J gene TRBJ1-2, with TRBD1 as a possible D gene (6 bases). Trimming pared 3 bases from V and 6 bases from J, leaving 14 bases between. The CDR3 contains 14 residues. Germline V gene lookup returns CDR1 SGHTA and CDR2 FQGNSA. The CDR3 spells CASSFQPRGNGYTF. The CDR3 nucleotides read TGTGCCAGCAGCTTCCAACCGAGGGGGAATGGCTACACCTTC.

The chain recombines TRBV30 with TRBJ2-2, with TRBD2 matching over 10 bases. The CDR3 has 14 residues. V shed 3 bases and J 6 bases; nucleotides not matched to a gene: 4. From germline, CDR1 is GTSNPN and CDR2 SVGIG (reference sequence). CDR3 residues: CAWRSGRVAGELFF. The CDR3 bases are TGTGCCTGGAGGAGCGGGAGGGTCGCCGGGGAGCTGTTTTTT.

This clone showed up just a few times. DNA of the CDR3: TGTGCCACCAGCGGGAGGGGAAACAATGAGCAGTTCTTC. Translating gives CATSGRGNNEQFF. The chain couples TRBV6-4 to TRBJ2-1; 10 positions match TRBD2. Germline trimming cut 10 bases from V and 5 bases from J; bases unmatched to any gene: 5. This CDR3 is built from 13 residues. Germline V CDR1 and CDR2: MRHNA, SNTAGT.

This clone was picked up a small number of times. CDR3 in amino acids: CSGSRGLEPEAFF. In nucleotides, the CDR3 is TGCAGCGGGAGTCGGGGATTAGAGCCTGAAGCTTTCTTT. The chain uses TRBV29-1 and TRBJ1-1; D remains unclear. Looked up from germline, CDR1 is SQVTM and CDR2 is ANQGSEA. The CDR3 sequence is 13 residues long. The V end was cut by 7 bases, the J end by 6 bases, with 18 bases between.

The chain's CDR3 is CASSEVRVMNTEAFF. The CDR3 nucleotides are TGTGCCAGCAGTGAAGTTAGGGTGATGAACACTGAAGCTTTCTTT. The chain recombines TRBV2 with TRBJ1-1; no clear D. The CDR3 runs 15 residues. CDR1 and CDR2 from the germline V gene are SNHLY and FYNNEI. V lost 1 base and J lost 0, with 9 bases in between.

The chain is built from TRBV12-5 and TRBJ2-1, with D uncertain. The germline V gene encodes CDR1 LGHNT and CDR2 FRNRAP. V lost 6 bases to trimming and J lost 10 bases, with 10 bases between them. The CDR3 extends over 11 amino acids. The DNA of the CDR3 is TGTGCTAGTGGCGGTGTCGGAGAGCAGTTCTTC. The encoded protein is CASGGVGEQFF. Based on the CDR3 plus reference TRBV12-5 and TRBJ2-1, the full variable domain is DARVTQTPRHKVTEMGQEVTMRCQPILGHNTVFWYRQTMMQGLELLAYFRNRAPLDDSGMPKDRFSAEMPDATLATLKIQPSEPRDSAVYFCASGGVGEQFFGPGTRLTVL.

This rearrangement joins TRBV18 to TRBJ2-5, with D hard to call. The CDR3 consists of 12 residues. Trimming cost V 6 bases and J 4 bases, with 9 bases left between them. Germline values: CDR1 KGHSH, CDR2 LQKENI. Here the CDR3 reads CASSLRAETQYF. DNA for the CDR3: TGTGCCAGCTCCCTCCGCGCAGAGACCCAGTACTTC.

The CDR3 nucleotides are TGCGCCAGCAGCCAAAATACAGGGACGAACACCGGGGAGCTGTTTTTT. Amino acid sequence: CASSQNTGTNTGELFF. The chain couples TRBV5-1 to TRBJ2-2; tentative D call: TRBD1 (6 bases). CDR1 is SGHRS, CDR2 YFSETQ, per germline. There are 16 residues in the CDR3. V was pared by 4 bases and J by 0 bases, with 13 bases between.

This clone turned up a few times. V usage is TRBV5-1 and J usage is TRBJ1-1; D unclear. V dropped 6 bases and J dropped 6 bases, with 12 bases sitting between them. This CDR3 region has 12 residues. Germline V gene lookup returns CDR1 SGHRS and CDR2 YFSETQ. The CDR3 reads CASIAGTAEAFF. The CDR3 DNA reads TGCGCCAGCATTGCCGGCACGGCTGAAGCTTTCTTT.

V gene TRBV9 combines with J gene TRBJ2-1; D is perhaps TRBD1 (6 bases). This CDR3 comprises 16 residues. The germline CDR1 and CDR2 sequences are SGDLS and YYNGEE. V was shortened by 0 bases and J by 2 bases, with 12 bases between the two germline ends. This CDR3 reads CASSVGGLSAYNEQFF. DNA of the CDR3: TGTGCCAGCAGCGTAGGGGGGCTAAGCGCCTACAATGAGCAGTTCTTC.